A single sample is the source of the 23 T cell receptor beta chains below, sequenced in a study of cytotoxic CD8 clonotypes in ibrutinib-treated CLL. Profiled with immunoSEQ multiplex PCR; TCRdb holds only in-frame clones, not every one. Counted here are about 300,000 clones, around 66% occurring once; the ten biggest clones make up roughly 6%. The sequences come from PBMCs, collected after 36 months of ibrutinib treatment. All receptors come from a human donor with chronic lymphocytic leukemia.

The chain's CDR3 is CASSPGQGIGHEQYF. The CDR3 DNA reads TGTGCCAGCTCACCCGGACAGGGAATAGGCCACGAGCAGTACTTC. V gene TRBV18 combines with J gene TRBJ2-7; 8 bases align to TRBD1. Germline CDR1 and CDR2: KGHSH and LQKENI. This CDR3 region has 15 residues. J lost 5 bases, V lost 3 bases, and 9 bases had no gene match. Drawing the rest from reference TRBV18 and TRBJ2-7, the complete variable domain is NAGVMQNPRHLVRRRGQEARLRCSPMKGHSHVYWYRQLPEEGLKFMVYLQKENIIDESGMPKERFSAEFPKEGPSILRIQQVVRGDSAAYFCASSPGQGIGHEQYFGPGTRLTVT.

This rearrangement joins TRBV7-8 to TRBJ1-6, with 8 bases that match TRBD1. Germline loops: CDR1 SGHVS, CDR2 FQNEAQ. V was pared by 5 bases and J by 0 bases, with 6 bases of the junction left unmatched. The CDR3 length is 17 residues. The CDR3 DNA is TGTGCCAGCAGCCGAAGACAGGGGTTCTCCTATAATTCACCCCTCCACTTT. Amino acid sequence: CASSRRQGFSYNSPLHF.

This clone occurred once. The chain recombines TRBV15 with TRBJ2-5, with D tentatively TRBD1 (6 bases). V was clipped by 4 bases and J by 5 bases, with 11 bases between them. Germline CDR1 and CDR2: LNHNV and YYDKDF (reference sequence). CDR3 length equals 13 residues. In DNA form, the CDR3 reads TGTGCCACCAGCATATACAGGGTTGAGACCCAGTACTTC. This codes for CATSIYRVETQYF.

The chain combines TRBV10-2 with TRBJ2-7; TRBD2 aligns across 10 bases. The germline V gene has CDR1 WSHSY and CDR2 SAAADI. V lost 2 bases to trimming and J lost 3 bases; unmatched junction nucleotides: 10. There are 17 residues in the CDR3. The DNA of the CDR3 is TGCGCCAGCAGTGAGCCCAGCGGGAGGGGGCCCTTCTACGAGCAGTACTTC. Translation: CASSEPSGRGPFYEQYF.

CDR3 in amino acids: CASSPRAGPDEQYF. The CDR3 DNA reads TGTGCCAGCAGCCCCCGTGCGGGGCCTGACGAGCAGTACTTC. V gene TRBV9 combines with J gene TRBJ2-7; tentative D call: TRBD2 (6 bases). Germline assignment: CDR1 SGDLS and CDR2 YYNGEE. The CDR3 sequence is 14 residues long. Trimming left V 4 bases short and J 5 bases short, with 16 bases between.

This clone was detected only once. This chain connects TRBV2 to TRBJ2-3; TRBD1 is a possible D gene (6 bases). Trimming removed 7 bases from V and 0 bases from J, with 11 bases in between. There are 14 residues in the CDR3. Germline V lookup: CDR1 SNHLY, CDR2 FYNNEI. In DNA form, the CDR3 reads TGTGCCAGCATCTGGACAGCTAGCACAGATACGCAGTATTTT. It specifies CASIWTASTDTQYF.

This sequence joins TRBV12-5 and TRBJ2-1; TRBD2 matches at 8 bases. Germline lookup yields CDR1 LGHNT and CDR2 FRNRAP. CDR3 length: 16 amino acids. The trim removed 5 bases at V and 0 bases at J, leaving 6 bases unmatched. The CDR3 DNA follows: TGTGCTAGTGGTAACCGGGAGGGGTCCTCCTACAATGAGCAGTTCTTC. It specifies CASGNREGSSYNEQFF.

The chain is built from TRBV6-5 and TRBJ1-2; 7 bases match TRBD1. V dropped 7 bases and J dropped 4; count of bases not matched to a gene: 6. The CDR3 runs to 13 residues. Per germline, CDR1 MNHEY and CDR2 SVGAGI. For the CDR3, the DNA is TGTGCCAGCACCAGACAGGGTGGCTATGGCTACACCTTC. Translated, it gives CASTRQGGYGYTF.

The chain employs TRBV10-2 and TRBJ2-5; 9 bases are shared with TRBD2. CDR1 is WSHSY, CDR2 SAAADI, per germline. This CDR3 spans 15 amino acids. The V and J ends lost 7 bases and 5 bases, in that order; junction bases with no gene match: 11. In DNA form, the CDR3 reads TGCGCCAGCATGGAGTTAGCGGGGGATTTGGAGACCCAGTACTTC. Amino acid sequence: CASMELAGDLETQYF.

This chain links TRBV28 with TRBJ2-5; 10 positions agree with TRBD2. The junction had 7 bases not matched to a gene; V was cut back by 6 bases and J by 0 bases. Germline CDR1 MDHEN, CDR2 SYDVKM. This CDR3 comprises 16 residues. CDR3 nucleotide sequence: TGTGCCAGCAGATCTAGCGGGAGAGGGTACCAAGAGACCCAGTACTTC. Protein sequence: CASRSSGRGYQETQYF.

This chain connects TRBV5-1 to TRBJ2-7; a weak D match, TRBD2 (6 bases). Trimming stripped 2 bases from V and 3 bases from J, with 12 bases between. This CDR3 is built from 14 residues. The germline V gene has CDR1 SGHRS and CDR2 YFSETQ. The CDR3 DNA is TGCGCCAGCAGCTTCGTTTTGGGGGGCTACGAGCAGTACTTC. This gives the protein CASSFVLGGYEQYF.

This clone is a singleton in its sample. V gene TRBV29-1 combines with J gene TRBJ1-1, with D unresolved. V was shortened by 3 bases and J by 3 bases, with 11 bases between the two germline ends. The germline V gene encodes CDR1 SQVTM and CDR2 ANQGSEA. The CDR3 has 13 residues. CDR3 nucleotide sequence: TGCAGCGTTGAGGGTAGCGGAGACACTGAAGCTTTCTTT. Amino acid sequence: CSVEGSGDTEAFF.

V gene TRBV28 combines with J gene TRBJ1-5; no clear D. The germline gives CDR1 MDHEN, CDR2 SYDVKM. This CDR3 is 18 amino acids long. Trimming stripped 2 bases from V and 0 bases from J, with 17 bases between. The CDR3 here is CASSLRRPAAASNQPQHF. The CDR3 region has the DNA TGTGCCAGCAGTTTACGCCGACCCGCGGCAGCTAGCAATCAGCCCCAGCATTTT.

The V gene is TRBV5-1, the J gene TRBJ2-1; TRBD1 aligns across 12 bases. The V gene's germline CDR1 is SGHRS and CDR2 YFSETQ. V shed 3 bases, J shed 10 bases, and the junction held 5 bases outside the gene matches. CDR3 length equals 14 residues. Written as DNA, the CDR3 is TGCGCCAGCAGCTCCGGGACAGGGGGCAGGGAGCAGTTCTTC. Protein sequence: CASSSGTGGREQFF. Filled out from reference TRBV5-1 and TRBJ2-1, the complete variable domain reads KAGVTQTPRYLIKTRGQQVTLSCSPISGHRSVSWYQQTPGQGLQFLFEYFSETQRNKGNFPGRFSGRQFSNSRSEMNVSTLELGDSALYLCASSSGTGGREQFFGPGTRLTVL.

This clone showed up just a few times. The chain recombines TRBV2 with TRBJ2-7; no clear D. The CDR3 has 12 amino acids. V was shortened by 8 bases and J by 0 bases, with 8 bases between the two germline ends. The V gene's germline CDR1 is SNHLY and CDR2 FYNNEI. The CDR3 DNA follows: TGTGCCAGCTTTTACGCCTCCTACGAGCAGTACTTC. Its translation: CASFYASYEQYF. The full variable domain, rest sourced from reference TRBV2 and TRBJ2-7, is EPEVTQTPSHQVTQMGQEVILRCVPISNHLYFYWYRQILGQKVEFLVSFYNNEISEKSEIFDDQFSVERPDGSNFTLKIRSTKLEDSAMYFCASFYASYEQYFGPGTRLTVT.

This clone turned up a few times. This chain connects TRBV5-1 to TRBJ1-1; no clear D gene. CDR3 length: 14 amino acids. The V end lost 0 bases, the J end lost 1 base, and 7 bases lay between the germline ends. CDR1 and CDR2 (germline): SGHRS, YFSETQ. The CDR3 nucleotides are TGCGCCAGCAGCTTGGAAGGGCGGAACACTGAAGCTTTCTTT. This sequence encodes CASSLEGRNTEAFF.

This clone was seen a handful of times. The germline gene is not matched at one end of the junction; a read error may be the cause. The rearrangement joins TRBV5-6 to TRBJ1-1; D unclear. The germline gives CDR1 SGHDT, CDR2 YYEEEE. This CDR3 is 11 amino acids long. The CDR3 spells CASSLREPVTF. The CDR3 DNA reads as TGTGCCAGCAGCTTGCGGGAACCGGTAACCTTT.

The CDR3 DNA reads TGTGCCAGCAGCCCCGCCCTAGCGGGAGACACAGATACGCAGTATTTT. It specifies CASSPALAGDTDTQYF. The genes are TRBV6-6 and TRBJ2-3, with TRBD2 identical over 10 bases. Trimming removed 6 bases from V and 2 bases from J; junction bases left unmatched: 8. Germline assignment: CDR1 MNHNY and CDR2 SVGAGI (reference sequence). The CDR3 runs 16 residues.

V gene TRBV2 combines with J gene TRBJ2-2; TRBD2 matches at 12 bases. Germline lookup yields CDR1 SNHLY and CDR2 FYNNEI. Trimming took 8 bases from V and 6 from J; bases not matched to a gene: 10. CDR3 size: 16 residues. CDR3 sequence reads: CASSFSSGRAPGELFF. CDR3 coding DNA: TGTGCCAGCTCCTTCTCTAGCGGGAGGGCCCCCGGGGAGCTGTTTTTT.

The CDR3 bases are TGCGCCAGCAGCCACTTCGACAGGGAGGGTGGCTACACCTTC. This translates into CASSHFDREGGYTF. The gene calls are TRBV4-1 and TRBJ1-2; 7 positions agree with TRBD1. CDR3 length equals 14 residues. V lost 3 bases, J lost 7 bases, and 8 bases stayed unmatched. Per germline, CDR1 MGHRA and CDR2 YSYEKL.

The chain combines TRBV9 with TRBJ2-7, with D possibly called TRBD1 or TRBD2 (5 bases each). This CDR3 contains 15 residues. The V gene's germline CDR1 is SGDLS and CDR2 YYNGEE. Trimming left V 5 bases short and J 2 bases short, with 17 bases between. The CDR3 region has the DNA TGTGCCAGCAGTGAAACCGGGACGTCCACCTACGAGCAGTACTTC. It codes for CASSETGTSTYEQYF. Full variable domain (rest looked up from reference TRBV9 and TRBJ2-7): DSGVTQTPKHLITATGQRVTLRCSPRSGDLSVYWYQQSLDQGLQFLIQYYNGEERAKGNILERFSAQQFPDLHSELNLSSLELGDSALYFCASSETGTSTYEQYFGPGTRLTVT.

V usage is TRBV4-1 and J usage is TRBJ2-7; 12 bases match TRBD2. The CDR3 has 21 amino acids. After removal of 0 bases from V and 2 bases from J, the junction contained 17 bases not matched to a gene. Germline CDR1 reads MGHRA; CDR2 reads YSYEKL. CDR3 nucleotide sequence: TGCGCCAGCAGCCAAGATGGCTTTGGGCTCGAGGGACTAGCGGGCACCTACGAGCAGTACTTC. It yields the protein CASSQDGFGLEGLAGTYEQYF.

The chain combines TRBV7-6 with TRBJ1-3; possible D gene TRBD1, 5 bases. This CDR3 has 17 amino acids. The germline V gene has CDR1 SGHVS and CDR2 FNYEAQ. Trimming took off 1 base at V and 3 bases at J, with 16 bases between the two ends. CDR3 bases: TGTGCCAGCAGCTTAGAGGTTCCGGGGGGTGATGGAAACACCATATATTTT. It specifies CASSLEVPGGDGNTIYF. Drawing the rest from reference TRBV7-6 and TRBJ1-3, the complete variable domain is GAGVSQSPRYKVTKRGQDVALRCDPISGHVSLYWYRQALGQGPEFLTYFNYEAQQDKSGLPNDRFSAERPEGSISTLTIQRTEQRDSAMYRCASSLEVPGGDGNTIYFGEGSWLTVV.